This T cell receptor (beta chain) came from a study of blood T cell repertoires in COVID-19. Germline lookup yields CDR1 MDHEN and CDR2 SYDVKM. Losses at the gene ends were 7 bases for V and 1 base for J; bases not matched to a gene: 5. The CDR3 is 15 amino acids. Assay: immunoSEQ multiplex PCR; the TCRdb copy retains only in-frame clones and omits some. Of around 200,000 clones in the sample, around 83% were seen once. This sequence was found in a man aged 50-59 years with active or convalescent COVID-19. The source material was peripheral blood. The chain has TRBV28 and TRBJ2-4; 9 bases align to TRBD1. CDR3: CASNGQGLAKNIQYF. CDR3 DNA: TGTGCCAGCAATGGACAGGGGCTTGCCAAAAACATTCAGTACTTC.